Each of the 5 T cell receptor beta chains below was sequenced from the same sample in a study of T-cell memory formation after mild COVID-19. TCRdb reanalysed the 5' RACE reads using MiXCR and keeps one entry per CDR3 protein. The sample contains about 150,000 distinct CDR3 sequences, roughly 15% of which appear only once. Sequenced input: PBMCs or a T cell subset sorted from them (not recorded which). These receptors were collected from an adult woman who had mild COVID-19 (a few samples of this study predate the infection). Cell type and time point are not known.

A note on this clonotype: One end of the junction does not line up with germline, which may come from a read error. This chain links TRBV12-5 with TRBJ1-2; weak D call: TRBD1 (6 bases). Germline values: CDR1 LGHNT, CDR2 FRNRAP. The CDR3 is made up of 11 amino acids. The CDR3 loop reads CASANGGQLGF. The CDR3 nucleotides are TGTGCTAGTGCCAACGGAGGACAGCTAGGCTTC.

This clonotype has more than one count but fewer than ten. V usage is TRBV10-3 and J usage is TRBJ1-2; possibly TRBD1 for D (5 bases). Trimming removed 2 bases at V and 4 bases at J, with 8 bases between. In germline, CDR1 is ENHRY, CDR2 SYGVKD. The CDR3 sequence is 13 residues long. This CDR3 is CAISEDSLYGYTF. CDR3 bases: TGTGCCATCAGTGAGGACAGCCTCTATGGCTACACCTTC.

The chain combines TRBV24-1 with TRBJ2-7, with D perhaps TRBD1 (5 bases). The CDR3 is 15 amino acids. Trimming stripped 4 bases from V and 3 bases from J, with 15 bases between. Germline V gene lookup returns CDR1 KGHDR and CDR2 SFDVKD. The CDR3 nucleotides are TGTGCCACCAGTGACTCTCACGGACACGTCTACGAGCAGTACTTC. It yields the protein CATSDSHGHVYEQYF.

This clonotype was detected a few times. V gene TRBV5-1 combines with J gene TRBJ2-5, with D tentatively TRBD1 or TRBD2 (5 bases each). The V end was cut by 4 bases, the J end by 1 base, with 20 bases between. The CDR3 is made up of 17 amino acids. Germline V CDR1 and CDR2: SGHRS, YFSETQ. CDR3 protein: CASSPVWDASRQETQYF. Written as DNA, the CDR3 is TGCGCCAGCAGCCCCGTTTGGGACGCCTCCCGCCAAGAGACCCAGTACTTC.

In this sample, this clonotype turned up a few times. J is TRBJ2-5 and V is TRBV7-2, with TRBD1 identical over 10 bases. Trimming cost V 3 bases and J 4 bases; bases outside gene matches: 14. There are 18 residues in the CDR3. In germline, CDR1 is SGHTA, CDR2 FQGNSA. CDR3: CASSLTFPGQGFGETQYF. CDR3 in DNA: TGTGCCAGCAGCTTGACCTTTCCGGGACAGGGGTTTGGAGAGACCCAGTACTTC. Based on the CDR3 plus reference TRBV7-2 and TRBJ2-5, the full variable domain is GAGVSQSPSNKVTEKGKDVELRCDPISGHTALYWYRQSLGQGLEFLIYFQGNSAPDKSGLPSDRFSAERTGGSVSTLTIQRTQQEDSAVYLCASSLTFPGQGFGETQYFGPGTRLLVL.